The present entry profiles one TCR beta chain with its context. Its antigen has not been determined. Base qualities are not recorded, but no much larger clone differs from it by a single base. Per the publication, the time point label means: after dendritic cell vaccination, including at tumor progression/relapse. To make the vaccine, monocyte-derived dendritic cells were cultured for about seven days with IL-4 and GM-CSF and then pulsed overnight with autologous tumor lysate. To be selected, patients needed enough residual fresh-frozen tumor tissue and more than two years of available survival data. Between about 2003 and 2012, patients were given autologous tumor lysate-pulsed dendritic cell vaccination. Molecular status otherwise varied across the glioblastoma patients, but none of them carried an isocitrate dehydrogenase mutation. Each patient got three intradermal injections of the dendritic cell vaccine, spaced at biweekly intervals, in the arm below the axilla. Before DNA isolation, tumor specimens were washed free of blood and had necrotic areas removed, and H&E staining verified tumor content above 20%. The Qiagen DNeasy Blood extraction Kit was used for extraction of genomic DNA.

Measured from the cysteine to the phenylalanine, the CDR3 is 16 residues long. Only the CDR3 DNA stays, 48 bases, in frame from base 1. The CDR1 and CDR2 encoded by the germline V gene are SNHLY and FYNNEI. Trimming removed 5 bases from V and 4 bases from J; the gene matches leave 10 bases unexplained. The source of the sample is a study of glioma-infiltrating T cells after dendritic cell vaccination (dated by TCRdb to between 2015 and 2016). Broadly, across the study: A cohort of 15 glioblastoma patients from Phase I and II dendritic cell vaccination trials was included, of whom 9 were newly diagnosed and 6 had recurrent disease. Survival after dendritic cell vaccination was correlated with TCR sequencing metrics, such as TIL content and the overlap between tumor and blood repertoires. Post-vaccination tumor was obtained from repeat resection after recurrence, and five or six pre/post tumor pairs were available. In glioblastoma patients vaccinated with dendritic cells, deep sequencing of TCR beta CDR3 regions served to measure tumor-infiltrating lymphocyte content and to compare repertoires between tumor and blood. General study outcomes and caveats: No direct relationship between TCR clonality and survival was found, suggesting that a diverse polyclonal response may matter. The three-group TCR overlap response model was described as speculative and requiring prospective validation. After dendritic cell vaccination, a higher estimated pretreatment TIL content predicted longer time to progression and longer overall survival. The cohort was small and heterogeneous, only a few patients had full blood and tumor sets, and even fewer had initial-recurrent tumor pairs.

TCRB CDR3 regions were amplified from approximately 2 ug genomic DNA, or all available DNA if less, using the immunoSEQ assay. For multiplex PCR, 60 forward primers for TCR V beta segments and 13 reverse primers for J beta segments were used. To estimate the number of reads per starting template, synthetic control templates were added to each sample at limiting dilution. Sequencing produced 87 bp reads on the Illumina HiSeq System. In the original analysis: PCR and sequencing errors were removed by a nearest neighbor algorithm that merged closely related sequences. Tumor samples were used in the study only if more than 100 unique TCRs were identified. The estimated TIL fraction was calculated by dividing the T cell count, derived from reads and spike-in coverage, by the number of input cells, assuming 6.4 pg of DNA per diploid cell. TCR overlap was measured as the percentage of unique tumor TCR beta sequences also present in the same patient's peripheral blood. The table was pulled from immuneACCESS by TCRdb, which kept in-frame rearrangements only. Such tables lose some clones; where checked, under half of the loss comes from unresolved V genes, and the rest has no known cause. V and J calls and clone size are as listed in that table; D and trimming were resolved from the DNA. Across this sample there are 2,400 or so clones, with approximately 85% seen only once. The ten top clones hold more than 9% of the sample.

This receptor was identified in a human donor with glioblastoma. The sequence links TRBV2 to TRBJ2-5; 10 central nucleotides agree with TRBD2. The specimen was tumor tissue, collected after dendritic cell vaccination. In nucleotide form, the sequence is TGTGCCAGCAGTAATCCCGGGACTAGCGTCTCAGAGACCCAGTACTTC. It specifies CASSNPGTSVSETQYF. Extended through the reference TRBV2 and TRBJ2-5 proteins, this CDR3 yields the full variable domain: EPEVTQTPSHQVTQMGQEVILRCVPISNHLYFYWYRQILGQKVEFLVSFYNNEISEKSEIFDDQFSVERPDGSNFTLKIRSTKLEDSAMYFCASSNPGTSVSETQYFGPGTRLLVL.